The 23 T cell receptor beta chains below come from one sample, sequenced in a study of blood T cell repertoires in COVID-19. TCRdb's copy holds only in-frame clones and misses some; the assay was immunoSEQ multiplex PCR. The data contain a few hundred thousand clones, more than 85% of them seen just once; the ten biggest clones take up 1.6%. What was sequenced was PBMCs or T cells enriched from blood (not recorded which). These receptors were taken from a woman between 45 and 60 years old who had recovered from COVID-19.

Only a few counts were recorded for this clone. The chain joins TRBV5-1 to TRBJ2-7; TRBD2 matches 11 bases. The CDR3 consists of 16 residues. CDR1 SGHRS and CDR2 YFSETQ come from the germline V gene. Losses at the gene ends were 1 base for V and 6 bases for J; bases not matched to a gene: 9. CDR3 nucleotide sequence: TGCGCCAGCAGCTTGTCCCAAGCTAGCGGGAGGACCGAGCAGTACTTC. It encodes CASSLSQASGRTEQYF.

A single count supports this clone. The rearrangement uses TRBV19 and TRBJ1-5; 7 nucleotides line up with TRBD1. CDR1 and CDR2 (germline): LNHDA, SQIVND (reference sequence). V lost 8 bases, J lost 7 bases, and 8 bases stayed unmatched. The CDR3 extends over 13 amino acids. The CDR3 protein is CASGDRDDQPQHF. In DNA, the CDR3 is TGTGCCAGTGGCGACAGGGACGACCAGCCCCAGCATTTT.

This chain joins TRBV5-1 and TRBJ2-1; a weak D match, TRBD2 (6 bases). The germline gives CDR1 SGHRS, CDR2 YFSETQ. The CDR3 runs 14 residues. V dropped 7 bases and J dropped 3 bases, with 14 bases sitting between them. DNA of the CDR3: TGCGCCAGCGGAGGTTCGGGAGTCTACAATGAGCAGTTCTTC. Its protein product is CASGGSGVYNEQFF.

The DNA for the CDR3 is TGTGCCAGCAGCGTCGGGACTAGCGGTACCTACGAGCAGTACTTC. Amino acid sequence: CASSVGTSGTYEQYF. This rearrangement joins TRBV3-1 (or the pseudogene TRBV3-2) to TRBJ2-7, with 11 positions matching TRBD2. Trimming removed 5 bases from V and 2 bases from J; junction bases left unmatched: 5. The CDR3 is made up of 15 amino acids. The germline V gene has CDR1 LGHDT and CDR2 YNNKEL (reference sequence).

The CDR3 coding sequence is TGCGCCAGCAGCCCGAGACAGGGCGAAGGCTACACCTTC. Translating it yields CASSPRQGEGYTF. V is TRBV5-1 and J is TRBJ1-2; 7 bases map to TRBD1. This CDR3 contains 13 residues. The ends lost 4 bases at V and 8 bases at J; junction bases unmatched: 8. Germline lookup yields CDR1 SGHRS and CDR2 YFSETQ.

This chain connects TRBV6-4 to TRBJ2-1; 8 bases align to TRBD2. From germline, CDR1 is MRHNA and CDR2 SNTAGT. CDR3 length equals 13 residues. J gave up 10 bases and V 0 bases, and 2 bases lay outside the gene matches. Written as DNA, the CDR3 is TGTGCCAGCAGTGACTCGGAGCGGGGGGAGCAGTTCTTC. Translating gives CASSDSERGEQFF.

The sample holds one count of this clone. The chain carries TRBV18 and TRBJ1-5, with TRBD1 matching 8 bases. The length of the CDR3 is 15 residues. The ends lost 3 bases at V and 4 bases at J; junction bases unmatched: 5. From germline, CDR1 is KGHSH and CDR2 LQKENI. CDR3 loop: CASSPKTGANQPQHF. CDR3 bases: TGTGCCAGCTCACCGAAGACAGGGGCAAATCAGCCCCAGCATTTT. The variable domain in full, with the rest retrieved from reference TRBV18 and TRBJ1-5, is NAGVMQNPRHLVRRRGQEARLRCSPMKGHSHVYWYRQLPEEGLKFMVYLQKENIIDESGMPKERFSAEFPKEGPSILRIQQVVRGDSAAYFCASSPKTGANQPQHFGDGTRLSIL.

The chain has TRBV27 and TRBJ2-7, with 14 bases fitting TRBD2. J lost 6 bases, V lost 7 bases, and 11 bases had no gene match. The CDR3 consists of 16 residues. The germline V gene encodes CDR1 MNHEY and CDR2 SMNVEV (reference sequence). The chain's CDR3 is CASTPGLAGVVGEQYF. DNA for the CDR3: TGTGCCAGCACCCCGGGACTAGCGGGAGTCGTAGGCGAGCAGTACTTC.

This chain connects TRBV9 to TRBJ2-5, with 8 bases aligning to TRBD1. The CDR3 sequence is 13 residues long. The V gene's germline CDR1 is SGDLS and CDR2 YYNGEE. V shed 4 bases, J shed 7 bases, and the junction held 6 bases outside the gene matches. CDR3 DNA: TGTGCCAGCAGCCTGACAGGGGAATCGACCCAGTACTTC. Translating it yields CASSLTGESTQYF.

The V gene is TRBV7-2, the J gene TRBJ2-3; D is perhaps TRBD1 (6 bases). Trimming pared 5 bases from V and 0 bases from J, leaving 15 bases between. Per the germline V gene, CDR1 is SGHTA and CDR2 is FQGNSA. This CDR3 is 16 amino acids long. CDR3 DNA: TGTGCCAGCAGCCCCAGGGGAGCTCCCAGCACAGATACGCAGTATTTT. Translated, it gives CASSPRGAPSTDTQYF.

The CDR3 loop reads CASSPGLAGHTDTQYF. The CDR3 DNA follows: TGTGCCAGCAGCCCGGGACTAGCGGGGCACACAGATACGCAGTATTTT. The V call is TRBV2, the J call TRBJ2-3, with 13 bases matching TRBD2. Trimming took 6 bases from V and 2 from J; bases not matched to a gene: 5. The CDR3 length is 16 residues. In germline, CDR1 is SNHLY, CDR2 FYNNEI.

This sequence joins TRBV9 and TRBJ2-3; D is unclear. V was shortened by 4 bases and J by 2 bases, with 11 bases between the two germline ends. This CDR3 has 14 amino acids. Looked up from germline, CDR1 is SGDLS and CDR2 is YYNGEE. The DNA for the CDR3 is TGTGCCAGCAGCCCAGACACATCCACAGATACGCAGTATTTT. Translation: CASSPDTSTDTQYF.

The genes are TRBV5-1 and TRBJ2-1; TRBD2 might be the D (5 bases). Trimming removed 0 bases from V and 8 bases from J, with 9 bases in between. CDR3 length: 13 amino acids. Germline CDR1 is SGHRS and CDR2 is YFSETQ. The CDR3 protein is CASSLVGEHEQFF. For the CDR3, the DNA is TGCGCCAGCAGCTTGGTCGGGGAGCATGAGCAGTTCTTC.

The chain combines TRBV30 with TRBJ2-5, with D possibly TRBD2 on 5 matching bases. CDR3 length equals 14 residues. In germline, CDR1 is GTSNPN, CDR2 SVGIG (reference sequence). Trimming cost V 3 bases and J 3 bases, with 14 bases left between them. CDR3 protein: CAWRRTGTKETQYF. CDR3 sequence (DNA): TGTGCCTGGAGAAGGACTGGAACCAAAGAGACCCAGTACTTC.

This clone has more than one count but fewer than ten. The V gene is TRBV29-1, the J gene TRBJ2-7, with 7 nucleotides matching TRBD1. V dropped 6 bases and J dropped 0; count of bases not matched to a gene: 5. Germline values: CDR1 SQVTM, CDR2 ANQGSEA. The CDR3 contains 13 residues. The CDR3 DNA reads TGCAGCGTCTCTAGGGGGCTCTCCTACGAGCAGTACTTC. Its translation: CSVSRGLSYEQYF.

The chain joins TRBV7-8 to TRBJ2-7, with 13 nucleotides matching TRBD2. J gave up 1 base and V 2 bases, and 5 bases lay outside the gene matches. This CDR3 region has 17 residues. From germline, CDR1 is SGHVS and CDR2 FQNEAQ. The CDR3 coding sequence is TGTGCCAGCAGCTTACGGACTAGCGGGAGTTTGTCCTACGAGCAGTACTTC. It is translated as CASSLRTSGSLSYEQYF.

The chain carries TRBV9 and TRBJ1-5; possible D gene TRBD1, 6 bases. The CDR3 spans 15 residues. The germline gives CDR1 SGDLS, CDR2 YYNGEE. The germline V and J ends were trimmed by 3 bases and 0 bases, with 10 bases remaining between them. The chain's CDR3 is CASSETGYSNQPQHF. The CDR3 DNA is TGTGCCAGCAGCGAAACAGGGTATAGCAATCAGCCCCAGCATTTT.

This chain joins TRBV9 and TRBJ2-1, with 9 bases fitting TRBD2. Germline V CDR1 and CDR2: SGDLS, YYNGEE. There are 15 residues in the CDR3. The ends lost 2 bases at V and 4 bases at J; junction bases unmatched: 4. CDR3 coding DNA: TGTGCCAGCAGCGTCGGGACTAGCCTATACAATGAGCAGTTCTTC. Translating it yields CASSVGTSLYNEQFF.

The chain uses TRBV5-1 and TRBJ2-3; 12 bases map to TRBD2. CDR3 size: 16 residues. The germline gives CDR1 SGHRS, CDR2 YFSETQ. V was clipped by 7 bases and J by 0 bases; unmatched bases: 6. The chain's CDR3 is CASGLAGGESTDTQYF. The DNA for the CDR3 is TGCGCCAGCGGGCTAGCGGGAGGGGAGAGCACAGATACGCAGTATTTT.

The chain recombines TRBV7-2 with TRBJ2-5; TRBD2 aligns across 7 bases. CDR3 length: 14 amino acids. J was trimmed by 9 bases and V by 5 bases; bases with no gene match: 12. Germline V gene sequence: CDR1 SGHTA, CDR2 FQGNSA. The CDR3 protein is CASSPGTILGAQYF. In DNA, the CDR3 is TGTGCCAGCAGCCCCGGGACTATTCTTGGAGCCCAGTACTTC.

The CDR3 nucleotides read TGTGCCAGCAGTGAAAAGGATAGCGGGAGGAGCACAGATACGCAGTATTTT. This gives the protein CASSEKDSGRSTDTQYF. V and J are TRBV2 and TRBJ2-3; 10 bases are a match to TRBD2. Germline V gene sequence: CDR1 SNHLY, CDR2 FYNNEI. The CDR3 extends over 17 amino acids. V shed 2 bases, J shed 0 bases, and the junction held 5 bases outside the gene matches.

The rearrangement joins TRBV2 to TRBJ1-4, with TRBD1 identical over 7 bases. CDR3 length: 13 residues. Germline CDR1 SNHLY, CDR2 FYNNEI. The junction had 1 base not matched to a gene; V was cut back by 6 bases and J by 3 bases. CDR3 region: CASRGQPNEKLFF. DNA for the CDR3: TGTGCCAGCAGGGGACAGCCTAATGAAAAACTGTTTTTT.

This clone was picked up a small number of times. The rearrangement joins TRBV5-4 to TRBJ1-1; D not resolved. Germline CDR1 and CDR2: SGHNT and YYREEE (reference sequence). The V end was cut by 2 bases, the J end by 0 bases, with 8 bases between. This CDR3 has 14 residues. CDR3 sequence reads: CASSFSVVNTEAFF. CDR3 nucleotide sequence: TGTGCCAGCAGCTTCTCCGTTGTGAACACTGAAGCTTTCTTT.